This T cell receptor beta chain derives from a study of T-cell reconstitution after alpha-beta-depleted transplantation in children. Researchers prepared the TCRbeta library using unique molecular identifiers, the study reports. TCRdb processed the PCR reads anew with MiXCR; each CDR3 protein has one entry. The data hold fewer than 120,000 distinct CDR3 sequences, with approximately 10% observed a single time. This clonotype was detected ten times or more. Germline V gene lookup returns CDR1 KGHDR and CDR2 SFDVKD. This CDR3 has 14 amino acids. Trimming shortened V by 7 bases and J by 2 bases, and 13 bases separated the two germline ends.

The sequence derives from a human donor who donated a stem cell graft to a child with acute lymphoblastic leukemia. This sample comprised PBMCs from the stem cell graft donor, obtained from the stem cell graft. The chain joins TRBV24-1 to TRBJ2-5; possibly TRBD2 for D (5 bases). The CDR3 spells CATSATTGQETQYF. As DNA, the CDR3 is TGTGCCACCAGCGCGACAACGGGACAAGAGACCCAGTACTTC.